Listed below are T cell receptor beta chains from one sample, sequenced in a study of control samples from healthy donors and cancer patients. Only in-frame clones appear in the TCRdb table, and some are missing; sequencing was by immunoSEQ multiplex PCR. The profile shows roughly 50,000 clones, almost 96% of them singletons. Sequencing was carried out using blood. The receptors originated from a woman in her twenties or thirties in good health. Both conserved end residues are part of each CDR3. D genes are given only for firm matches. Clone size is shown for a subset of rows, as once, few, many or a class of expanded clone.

CASSPPAVSGNTIYF | TGTGCCAGCTCACCACCGGCGGTCTCTGGAAACACCATATATTTT | NA | TRBJ1-3 | NA | TRBV18
CASSPTGWSTHYNEQFF | TGTGCCAGCAGCCCCACCGGGTGGAGTACCCACTACAATGAGCAGTTCTTC | NA | TRBJ2-1 | NA | TRBV3-1/TRBV3-2
CAIRDRENSPLHF | TGTGCCATCAGGGACAGGGAAAATTCACCCCTCCACTTT | NA | TRBJ1-6 | TRBD1 | TRBV10-3
CASRTGGHSPLHF | TGTGCCAGCAGAACCGGGGGGCATTCACCCCTCCACTTT | NA | TRBJ1-6 | NA | TRBV27
CAISKQGSGNTIYF | TGTGCCATCAGCAAACAGGGAAGTGGAAACACCATATATTTT | NA | TRBJ1-3 | NA | TRBV10-3
CASSTGGADTQYF | TGTGCCAGCAGCACGGGAGGCGCAGATACGCAGTATTTT | NA | TRBJ2-3 | TRBD2 | TRBV2
CASSQVGQDNRGYTF | TGTGCCAGCAGCCAAGTAGGTCAGGACAACAGGGGCTACACCTTC | NA | TRBJ1-2 | NA | TRBV4-2
CASTPFNGELFF | TGTGCCAGCACCCCTTTTAACGGGGAGCTGTTTTTT | NA | TRBJ2-2 | NA | TRBV6-2/TRBV6-3
CASSLNSIGTEAFF | TGTGCCAGCAGTTTAAACTCCATCGGGACTGAAGCTTTCTTT | once | TRBJ1-1 | NA | TRBV27
CASSAQGSTDTQYF | TGTGCCAGCAGTGCCCAGGGTAGCACAGATACGCAGTATTTT | NA | TRBJ2-3 | NA | TRBV2
CASTLRGRGANVLTF | TGTGCCAGCACCCTCAGGGGGCGCGGGGCCAACGTCCTGACTTTC | NA | TRBJ2-6 | TRBD1 | TRBV28
CASSQFRGNGELFF | TGTGCCAGCAGCCAATTTAGGGGGAACGGGGAGCTGTTTTTT | NA | TRBJ2-2 | NA | TRBV9
CASSFNESTEAFF | TGTGCCAGCAGTTTCAACGAGAGCACTGAAGCTTTCTTT | NA | TRBJ1-1 | NA | TRBV28
CATSDSGTGGYIQYF | TGTGCCACCAGTGACTCCGGGACAGGGGGTTATATTCAGTACTTC | NA | TRBJ2-4 | TRBD1 | TRBV24-1
CASSQKDHLYEQYF | TGTGCCAGCAGCCAAAAAGACCACCTCTACGAGCAGTACTTC | NA | TRBJ2-7 | NA | TRBV7-8
CASSPVFRVSYNEQFF | TGTGCCAGCTCACCGGTTTTCAGGGTCTCCTACAATGAGCAGTTCTTC | NA | TRBJ2-1 | NA | TRBV18
CASSPTRLAGGDEQFF | TGTGCCAGCTCACCCACACGACTAGCGGGAGGTGATGAGCAGTTCTTC | NA | TRBJ2-1 | TRBD2 | TRBV18
CASSPRGNRQETQYF | TGTGCCAGCAGTCCCCGGGGTAATCGGCAAGAGACCCAGTACTTC | NA | TRBJ2-5 | NA | TRBV27
CSVVSPGDSYGYTF | TGCAGCGTTGTGAGTCCGGGTGATAGCTATGGCTACACCTTC | NA | TRBJ1-2 | NA | TRBV29-1
CASSSVVGSGRNQPQHF | TGTGCCAGCAGCTCAGTGGTAGGGTCGGGCCGCAATCAGCCCCAGCATTTT | NA | TRBJ1-5 | NA | TRBV7-2
CASTPSPGGGGGETQYF | TGCGCCAGCACCCCCTCGCCGGGGGGCGGGGGAGGGGAGACCCAGTACTTC | NA | TRBJ2-5 | NA | TRBV5-1
CASSPGSGGYTF | TGTGCCAGCAGTCCCGGGTCCGGGGGCTACACCTTC | NA | TRBJ1-2 | NA | TRBV12-3/TRBV12-4
CASSVFEEPNTEAFF | TGTGCCAGCAGCGTATTCGAAGAACCCAACACTGAAGCTTTCTTT | NA | TRBJ1-1 | NA | TRBV9
CASSTTGRDGYTF | TGTGCCAGTAGTACGACAGGAAGGGATGGCTACACCTTC | NA | TRBJ1-2 | NA | TRBV19
CASKTGADTQYF | TGTGCCAGCAAGACTGGTGCAGATACGCAGTATTTT | few | TRBJ2-3 | NA | TRBV12-3/TRBV12-4
CSVSKGETQYF | TGCAGCGTCTCGAAGGGGGAGACCCAGTACTTC | NA | TRBJ2-5 | NA | TRBV29-1
CASSLSVRQTQYF | TGTGCCAGCAGTTTATCGGTTCGGCAGACCCAGTACTTC | NA | TRBJ2-5 | NA | TRBV27
CASSSAAGGLISYNEQFF | TGTGCCAGCAGCTCGGCAGCGGGAGGGCTTATCTCCTACAATGAGCAGTTCTTC | NA | TRBJ2-1 | TRBD2 | TRBV5-6
CASSLHFATNEKLFF | TGTGCCAGCAGCTTACACTTTGCAACTAATGAAAAACTGTTTTTT | NA | TRBJ1-4 | NA | TRBV7-2
CASSDSGGYTF | TGTGCCAGCAGTGACTCGGGAGGCTACACCTTC | NA | TRBJ1-2 | NA | TRBV6-4
CASSELDRKNQPQHF | TGTGCCAGCAGTGAACTGGACAGAAAGAATCAGCCCCAGCATTTT | few | TRBJ1-5 | NA | TRBV2